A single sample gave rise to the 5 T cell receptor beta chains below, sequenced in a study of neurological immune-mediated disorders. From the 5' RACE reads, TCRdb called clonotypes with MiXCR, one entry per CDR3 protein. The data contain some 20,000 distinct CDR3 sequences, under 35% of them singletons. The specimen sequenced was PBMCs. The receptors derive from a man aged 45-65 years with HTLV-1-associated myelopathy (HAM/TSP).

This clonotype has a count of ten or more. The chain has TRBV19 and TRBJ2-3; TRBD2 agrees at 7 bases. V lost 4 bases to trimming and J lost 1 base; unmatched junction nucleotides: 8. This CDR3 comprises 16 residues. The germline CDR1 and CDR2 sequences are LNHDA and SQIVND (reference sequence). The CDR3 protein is CASSTPRLAGTDTQYF. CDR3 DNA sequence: TGTGCCAGTAGTACTCCGAGACTAGCTGGCACAGATACGCAGTATTTT. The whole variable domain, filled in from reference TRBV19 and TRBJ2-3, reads DGGITQSPKYLFRKEGQNVTLSCEQNLNHDAMYWYRQDPGQGLRLIYYSQIVNDFQKGDIAEGYSVSREKKESFPLTVTSAQKNPTAFYLCASSTPRLAGTDTQYFGPGTRLTVL.

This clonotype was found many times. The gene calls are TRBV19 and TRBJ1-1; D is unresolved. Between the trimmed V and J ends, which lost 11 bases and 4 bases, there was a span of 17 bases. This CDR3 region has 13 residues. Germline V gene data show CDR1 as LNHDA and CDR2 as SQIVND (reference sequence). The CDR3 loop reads CAVGMSLGTEAFF. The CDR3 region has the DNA TGTGCCGTAGGCATGAGCCTCGGCACTGAAGCTTTCTTT.

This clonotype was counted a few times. In DNA form, the CDR3 reads TGCAGTGCTAGCGGGGGGGCATGGAATGAGCAGTTCTTC. Protein: CSASGGAWNEQFF. This rearrangement joins TRBV20-1 to TRBJ2-1, with TRBD2 matching over 8 bases. Unmatched junction bases numbered 5, after V lost 3 bases and J lost 7 bases. The CDR3 spans 13 residues. The germline V gene has CDR1 DFQATT and CDR2 SNEGSKA (reference sequence).

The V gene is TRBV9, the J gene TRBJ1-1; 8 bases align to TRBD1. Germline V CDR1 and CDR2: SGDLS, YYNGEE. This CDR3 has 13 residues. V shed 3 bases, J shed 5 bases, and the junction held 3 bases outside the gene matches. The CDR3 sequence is CASSGRQGTEAFF. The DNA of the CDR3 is TGTGCCAGCAGCGGGCGACAGGGGACTGAAGCTTTCTTT.

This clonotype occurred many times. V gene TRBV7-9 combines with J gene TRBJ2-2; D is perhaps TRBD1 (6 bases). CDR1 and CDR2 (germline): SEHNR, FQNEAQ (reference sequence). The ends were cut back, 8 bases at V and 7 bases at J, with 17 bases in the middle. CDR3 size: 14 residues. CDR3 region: CASLLDRSNGELFF. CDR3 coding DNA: TGTGCCAGCCTCCTTGACAGGTCAAACGGGGAGCTGTTTTTT.